The 19 T cell receptor beta chains below were found in one sample sequenced in a study of shared clonotypes between healthy human individuals. Measured with immunoSEQ multiplex PCR; TCRdb has only the in-frame clones, and not every one. The repertoire holds roughly 1 million clones, about 70% seen once, with about 1.5% in the top ten. The sample consisted of memory CD4+ T cells sorted from blood. Subset reported: CD45RA-negative fraction. The receptors come from a man aged 18 to 30 in good health.

V is TRBV11-2 and J is TRBJ1-1; 9 bases agree with TRBD1. CDR3 length: 14 amino acids. Germline V gene sequence: CDR1 SGHAT, CDR2 FQNNGV. V lost 5 bases and J lost 3; bases outside the gene matches: 4. The CDR3 region is CASSVGTGYTEAFF. CDR3 nucleotide sequence: TGTGCCAGCAGCGTCGGGACAGGGTACACTGAAGCTTTCTTT.

The gene calls are TRBV5-1 and TRBJ2-5; TRBD2 matches 7 bases. The V gene end was trimmed by 0 bases and the J gene end by 4 bases; junction bases not matched to a gene: 6. The germline V gene encodes CDR1 SGHRS and CDR2 YFSETQ. The CDR3 extends over 15 amino acids. CDR3 in amino acids: CASSLVGGGGETQYF. The CDR3 DNA is TGCGCCAGCAGCTTGGTCGGCGGGGGAGGAGAGACCCAGTACTTC.

V and J are TRBV4-1 and TRBJ2-5, with 11 bases aligning to TRBD2. CDR1 is MGHRA and CDR2 is YSYEKL in the germline V gene. J was trimmed by 1 base and V by 1 base; bases with no gene match: 2. CDR3 length equals 16 residues. The CDR3 DNA reads as TGCGCCAGCAGCCAAGGTGGGACTAGCGGCCAAGAGACCCAGTACTTC. It codes for CASSQGGTSGQETQYF.

V gene TRBV18 combines with J gene TRBJ2-2; 8 bases align to TRBD1. Germline V gene data show CDR1 as KGHSH and CDR2 as LQKENI. Germline trimming cut 1 base from V and 5 bases from J; bases unmatched to any gene: 9. CDR3 length equals 17 residues. The CDR3 DNA follows: TGTGCCAGCTCACCACGGAGCCCGGGACAGGCAACCGGGGAGCTGTTTTTT. Its translation: CASSPRSPGQATGELFF.

V gene TRBV7-3 combines with J gene TRBJ2-1; maybe TRBD1 (6 bases). This CDR3 spans 13 amino acids. Germline-derived CDR1 and CDR2 are SGHTA and FQGTGA. Trimming removed 4 bases from V and 3 bases from J, with 7 bases in between. The CDR3 sequence is CASSSGHYNEQFF. The CDR3 DNA reads as TGTGCCAGCAGCTCGGGACACTACAATGAGCAGTTCTTC.

The rearrangement links TRBV6-1 to TRBJ1-1, with D hard to call. CDR1 is MNHNS and CDR2 is SASEGT in the germline V gene. Trimming pared 4 bases from V and 1 base from J, leaving 7 bases between. The CDR3 contains 13 residues. In DNA form, the CDR3 reads TGTGCCAGCAGTGGGTACTGGAACACTGAAGCTTTCTTT. This codes for CASSGYWNTEAFF.

The CDR3 coding sequence is TGTGCCAGACAGGGGGCCAGGTACGAGCAGTACTTC. As protein: CARQGARYEQYF. The chain employs TRBV6-1 and TRBJ2-7, with 9 bases aligning to TRBD1. The CDR3 covers 12 residues. CDR1 and CDR2 from the germline V gene are MNHNS and SASEGT. Losses at the gene ends were 9 bases for V and 4 bases for J; bases not matched to a gene: 4.

The chain employs TRBV29-1 and TRBJ1-1; possibly TRBD1 for D (5 bases). This CDR3 is 14 amino acids long. The germline gives CDR1 SQVTM, CDR2 ANQGSEA. With 5 bases removed from V and 7 bases from J, the gap between germline ends came to 20 bases. In DNA, the CDR3 is TGCAGCGTTTCTATTGGGAGGGGTTTGGGTGAAGCTTTCTTT. Translation: CSVSIGRGLGEAFF.

This chain uses TRBV6-6 with TRBJ2-1, with TRBD1 matching over 8 bases. The CDR3 runs to 15 residues. V was pared by 5 bases and J by 2 bases, with 5 bases of the junction left unmatched. CDR1 is MNHNY, CDR2 SVGAGI, per germline (reference sequence). CDR3 amino acids: CASSRDRGAYNEQFF. Here the CDR3 DNA reads TGTGCCAGCAGTCGTGACAGGGGTGCCTACAATGAGCAGTTCTTC.

This clone turned up a few times. This chain links TRBV28 with TRBJ1-5, with D possibly TRBD1 on 5 matching bases. The CDR3 is made up of 14 amino acids. V lost 6 bases and J lost 5, with 14 bases in between. CDR1 and CDR2 from the germline V gene are MDHEN and SYDVKM. This CDR3 is CASSRDGFYQPQHF. For the CDR3, the DNA is TGTGCCAGCAGCCGGGACGGATTCTATCAGCCCCAGCATTTT.

This clone has only one observation. The V gene is TRBV2, the J gene TRBJ2-3; 10 nucleotides align to TRBD2. The V gene's germline CDR1 is SNHLY and CDR2 FYNNEI. This CDR3 comprises 16 residues. V lost 3 bases to trimming and J lost 4 bases; unmatched junction nucleotides: 7. The CDR3 nucleotides are TGTGCCAGCAGTGAGCGACTAGCGGGTGGCCCAGATACGCAGTATTTT. Its translation is CASSERLAGGPDTQYF.

The gene calls are TRBV19 and TRBJ1-2; D gene ambiguous. The V end was cut by 6 bases, the J end by 8 bases, with 19 bases between. Germline V gene sequence: CDR1 LNHDA, CDR2 SQIVND (reference sequence). This CDR3 comprises 14 residues. CDR3 loop: CASRNSDRWKGYTF. The CDR3 nucleotides read TGTGCCAGTAGGAATTCGGACCGGTGGAAAGGCTACACCTTC.

This chain connects TRBV4-2 to TRBJ2-3; TRBD1 matches at 9 bases. Germline V lookup: CDR1 LGHNA, CDR2 YNFKEQ. The junction had 9 bases not matched to a gene; V was cut back by 6 bases and J by 5 bases. The CDR3 is 15 amino acids. This CDR3 is CASRAGTGSEDTQYF. In nucleotides, the CDR3 is TGTGCCAGCAGGGCCGGGACAGGGTCGGAAGATACGCAGTATTTT.

The V and J genes are TRBV5-4 and TRBJ2-1, with a weak D call TRBD2 (7 bases). Trimming removed 4 bases from V and 0 bases from J, with 14 bases in between. In germline, CDR1 is SGHNT, CDR2 YYREEE (reference sequence). CDR3 length: 16 amino acids. The CDR3 spells CASSGRDTSSYNEQFF. CDR3 nucleotide sequence: TGTGCCAGCAGCGGGAGGGACACGAGCTCCTACAATGAGCAGTTCTTC.

CDR3 nucleotide sequence: TGTGCCAGCAGTGAAGGTGGGCGGGGGGATGGCAACGTCCTGACTTTC. Translating gives CASSEGGRGDGNVLTF. The V and J genes are TRBV2 and TRBJ2-6; 8 bases map to TRBD2. CDR3 length: 16 residues. The germline V gene encodes CDR1 SNHLY and CDR2 FYNNEI. The V and J ends lost 1 base and 9 bases, in that order; junction bases with no gene match: 8. The full variable domain, completed using reference TRBV2 and TRBJ2-6, is EPEVTQTPSHQVTQMGQEVILRCVPISNHLYFYWYRQILGQKVEFLVSFYNNEISEKSEIFDDQFSVERPDGSNFTLKIRSTKLEDSAMYFCASSEGGRGDGNVLTFGAGSRLTVL.

The chain employs TRBV5-1 and TRBJ1-6, with D hard to call. The germline gives CDR1 SGHRS, CDR2 YFSETQ. The CDR3 has 14 amino acids. Trimming stripped 4 bases from V and 4 bases from J, with 9 bases between. In nucleotides, the CDR3 is TGCGCCAGCAGCGGAGGCGGATATAATTCACCCCTCCACTTT. Translating gives CASSGGGYNSPLHF.

This sequence joins TRBV25-1 and TRBJ1-4; possible D gene TRBD1, 5 bases. The CDR3 runs 15 residues. Trimming stripped 1 base from V and 8 bases from J, with 14 bases between. The germline CDR1 and CDR2 sequences are MGHDK and SYGVNS. CDR3 loop: CASSELRGGVEKLFF. Written as DNA, the CDR3 is TGTGCCAGCAGTGAATTAAGGGGAGGGGTCGAAAAACTGTTTTTT.

The chain employs TRBV10-2 and TRBJ2-1; tentatively, D is TRBD1 (5 bases). Trimming took 3 bases from V and 4 from J, leaving 10 bases between them. The CDR3 extends over 14 amino acids. Germline-derived CDR1 and CDR2 are WSHSY and SAAADI. The CDR3 coding sequence is TGCGCCAGCAGTGAACAGTCAGGGTACAATGAGCAGTTCTTC. This codes for CASSEQSGYNEQFF.

The chain uses TRBV7-2 and TRBJ2-5; 13 bases fit TRBD2. The CDR3 has 15 residues. The junction had 3 bases not matched to a gene; V was cut back by 3 bases and J by 5 bases. Germline V gives CDR1 SGHTA, CDR2 FQGNSA. The CDR3 DNA is TGTGCCAGCAGCTTCCGGACTAGCGGGGGCGAGACCCAGTACTTC. As protein: CASSFRTSGGETQYF.